These 30 T cell receptor beta chains were sequenced from one sample in a study of beta chain features in type 1 diabetes. Their cognate antigens are unknown. Expressed TCRB transcripts were sequenced, since all the RNA that had been isolated was reverse transcribed. Some clones are missing from TCRdb's copy, which holds only in-frame ones; the method was immunoSEQ multiplex PCR. The sample includes some 660,000 clones, 11% to 15% of them seen just once. The study's findings and limits: Among patients with Type 1 diabetes, TCRB CDR3s were moderately but significantly shorter in every one of the four CD4+ subsets.

Sequencing was done on a sample of naive CD4+ T cells from blood. These receptors came from a man between 18 and 29 years old with type 1 diabetes.

Regarding this clone: The sample carries other DNA sequences with the same CDR3. The rearrangement links TRBV29-1 to TRBJ1-1, with a possible D match to TRBD1 (5 bases). This CDR3 has 13 amino acids. Germline assignment: CDR1 SQVTM and CDR2 ANQGSEA. Trimming took off 6 bases at V and 2 bases at J, with 13 bases between the two ends. CDR3 residues: CSVRGQGNTEAFF. CDR3 nucleotide sequence: TGCAGCGTCCGCGGGCAGGGAAACACTGAAGCTTTCTTT.

The CDR3 reads CASSLGGLGATEAFF. The CDR3, as DNA: TGCGCCAGCAGCCTTGGGGGACTGGGGGCAACTGAAGCTTTCTTT. The V and J genes are TRBV4-1 and TRBJ1-1; weak D call: TRBD1 (6 bases). Germline CDR1 is MGHRA and CDR2 is YSYEKL. The CDR3 is 15 amino acids. Trimming took off 4 bases at V and 5 bases at J, with 17 bases between the two ends.

This clone was seen only a few times. This rearrangement joins TRBV19 to TRBJ2-6; maybe TRBD1 (6 bases). The CDR3 is made up of 13 amino acids. The germline V gene encodes CDR1 LNHDA and CDR2 SQIVND (reference sequence). Trimming left V 5 bases short and J 9 bases short, with 11 bases between. The CDR3 region is CASSQGKGNVLTF. Written as DNA, the CDR3 is TGTGCCAGTAGTCAGGGGAAGGGCAACGTCCTGACTTTC. Full variable domain (outside the CDR3, taken from reference TRBV19 and TRBJ2-6): DGGITQSPKYLFRKEGQNVTLSCEQNLNHDAMYWYRQDPGQGLRLIYYSQIVNDFQKGDIAEGYSVSREKKESFPLTVTSAQKNPTAFYLCASSQGKGNVLTFGAGSRLTVL.

The CDR3 region is CAWSDRNTIYF. The DNA of the CDR3 is TGTGCCTGGAGTGACCGAAACACCATATATTTT. The chain joins TRBV30 to TRBJ1-3, with no clear D. The CDR3 is 11 residues long. Germline values: CDR1 GTSNPN, CDR2 SVGIG (reference sequence). The ends were cut back, 1 base at V and 5 bases at J, with 3 bases in the middle. The variable domain in full, with the rest retrieved from reference TRBV30 and TRBJ1-3, is SQTIHQWPATLVQPVGSPLSLECTVEGTSNPNLYWYRQAAGRGLQLLFYSVGIGQISSEVPQNLSASRPQDRQFILSSKKLLLSDSGFYLCAWSDRNTIYFGEGSWLTVV.

This clone was recorded a few times. The CDR3 loop is CASSFGVAKNIQYF. CDR3 bases: TGTGCCAGCAGCTTTGGGGTAGCCAAAAACATTCAGTACTTC. V gene TRBV2 combines with J gene TRBJ2-4; unclear D gene. CDR1 is SNHLY, CDR2 FYNNEI, per germline. V was trimmed by 6 bases and J by 0 bases, leaving 9 bases between them. The CDR3 consists of 14 residues.

This clone was observed a handful of times. The V gene is TRBV7-9, the J gene TRBJ1-2; a possible D gene is TRBD1 (5 bases). The germline V gene encodes CDR1 SEHNR and CDR2 FQNEAQ (reference sequence). CDR3 length equals 14 residues. V gave up 4 bases and J gave up 4 bases, with 13 bases separating them. CDR3 protein: CASSSGYRGYGYTF. The CDR3 coding sequence is TGTGCCAGCAGCTCAGGGTATCGGGGCTATGGCTACACCTTC.

This clone has a handful of counts. The chain employs TRBV29-1 and TRBJ1-2, with D possibly TRBD1 on 5 matching bases. V lost 0 bases and J 4 bases, leaving 12 bases between the germline ends. The germline gives CDR1 SQVTM, CDR2 ANQGSEA. The CDR3 is made up of 14 amino acids. This chain's CDR3 is CSVEDPGRVYGYTF. In DNA form, the CDR3 reads TGCAGCGTTGAAGATCCGGGCAGGGTCTATGGCTACACCTTC.

The chain employs TRBV28 and TRBJ1-6, with D possibly matching TRBD1 (5 bases). The CDR3 contains 15 residues. Germline CDR1 and CDR2: MDHEN and SYDVKM. Trimming took 6 bases from V and 8 from J, leaving 17 bases between them. As DNA, the CDR3 is TGTGCCAGCAGATACGGGGTGTCGGGGGATTCACCCCTCCACTTT. Protein product: CASRYGVSGDSPLHF.

The chain combines TRBV7-2 with TRBJ1-5; D possibly corresponds to TRBD1 (6 bases). The germline V gene has CDR1 SGHTA and CDR2 FQGNSA. This CDR3 spans 15 amino acids. V lost 2 bases and J 2 bases, leaving 10 bases between the germline ends. The CDR3 DNA is TGTGCCAGCAGCTTAAACGGGGGCGGCAATCAGCCCCAGCATTTT. This codes for CASSLNGGGNQPQHF.

This chain links TRBV9 with TRBJ2-2; the D is unclear. Trimming took off 4 bases at V and 2 bases at J, with 6 bases between the two ends. Germline values: CDR1 SGDLS, CDR2 YYNGEE. This CDR3 spans 13 amino acids. The CDR3 DNA follows: TGTGCCAGCAGCCTAATCAACACCGGGGAGCTGTTTTTT. Protein product: CASSLINTGELFF.

The rearrangement uses TRBV18 and TRBJ2-7; D may be TRBD2 (6 bases). The germline V gene has CDR1 KGHSH and CDR2 LQKENI. Trimming took off 1 base at V and 0 bases at J, with 16 bases between the two ends. This CDR3 comprises 17 residues. CDR3 sequence reads: CASSPRGGAQSSYEQYF. CDR3 nucleotide sequence: TGTGCCAGCTCACCACGAGGCGGGGCCCAAAGCTCCTACGAGCAGTACTTC. The variable domain in full, completed from reference TRBV18 and TRBJ2-7, reads NAGVMQNPRHLVRRRGQEARLRCSPMKGHSHVYWYRQLPEEGLKFMVYLQKENIIDESGMPKERFSAEFPKEGPSILRIQQVVRGDSAAYFCASSPRGGAQSSYEQYFGPGTRLTVT.

This clone was observed a single time. This chain connects TRBV2 to TRBJ2-5; a weak D match, TRBD2 (5 bases). Trimming left V 6 bases short and J 2 bases short, with 13 bases between. This CDR3 contains 14 residues. The germline gives CDR1 SNHLY, CDR2 FYNNEI. CDR3 sequence reads: CASRLERLQETQYF. CDR3 nucleotides: TGTGCCAGCAGACTAGAGAGATTACAAGAGACCCAGTACTTC. Drawing the rest from reference TRBV2 and TRBJ2-5, the complete variable domain is EPEVTQTPSHQVTQMGQEVILRCVPISNHLYFYWYRQILGQKVEFLVSFYNNEISEKSEIFDDQFSVERPDGSNFTLKIRSTKLEDSAMYFCASRLERLQETQYFGPGTRLLVL.

This chain uses TRBV5-1 with TRBJ2-1; TRBD2 matches 12 bases. The CDR3 has 17 amino acids. The V gene end was trimmed by 3 bases and the J gene end by 0 bases; junction bases not matched to a gene: 4. The germline gives CDR1 SGHRS, CDR2 YFSETQ. For the CDR3, the DNA is TGCGCCAGCAGCTGGGGACTAGCGGGCTCCTCCTACAATGAGCAGTTCTTC. Translating gives CASSWGLAGSSYNEQFF.

This clone was seen only a few times. The chain joins TRBV6-1 to TRBJ1-5; unclear D gene. Trimming took 2 bases from V and 7 from J, leaving 9 bases between them. Germline-derived CDR1 and CDR2 are MNHNS and SASEGT. This CDR3 is built from 13 residues. In DNA form, the CDR3 reads TGTGCCAGCAGTGAACTCCCCGGGCAGCCCCAGCATTTT. It specifies CASSELPGQPQHF.

This clone was seen more than once but under ten times. This rearrangement joins TRBV28 to TRBJ2-5; D uncertain. The germline V and J ends were trimmed by 6 bases and 5 bases, with 10 bases remaining between them. CDR1 is MDHEN and CDR2 is SYDVKM in the germline V gene. The CDR3 contains 12 residues. The CDR3, as DNA: TGTGCCAGCAGCCAATCCTGGGAGACCCAGTACTTC. Protein: CASSQSWETQYF.

The CDR3 region has the DNA TGTGCCAGCAGCCGTGACCCGGGACTAGCGGGAGACAACATTCAGTACTTC. This encodes CASSRDPGLAGDNIQYF. The rearrangement links TRBV27 to TRBJ2-4, with 14 bases fitting TRBD2. Germline V gene data show CDR1 as MNHEY and CDR2 as SMNVEV (reference sequence). This CDR3 is 17 amino acids long. Trimming cost V 6 bases and J 7 bases; bases outside gene matches: 11.

The chain links TRBV5-1 to TRBJ2-3; TRBD2 matches at 8 bases. Germline assignment: CDR1 SGHRS and CDR2 YFSETQ. V lost 6 bases and J lost 2; bases outside the gene matches: 8. The CDR3 is 15 residues long. The CDR3 bases are TGCGCCAGCACCCCAGCCGGGGGGGACACAGATACGCAGTATTTT. Translating gives CASTPAGGDTDTQYF. Using reference TRBV5-1 and TRBJ2-3 for the parts outside the CDR3, the full variable domain is KAGVTQTPRYLIKTRGQQVTLSCSPISGHRSVSWYQQTPGQGLQFLFEYFSETQRNKGNFPGRFSGRQFSNSRSEMNVSTLELGDSALYLCASTPAGGDTDTQYFGPGTRLTVL.

This clone was seen a handful of times. The chain links TRBV2 to TRBJ2-2; TRBD2 matches 7 bases. CDR3 length: 17 residues. The germline V gene has CDR1 SNHLY and CDR2 FYNNEI. V gave up 6 bases and J gave up 10 bases; unmatched junction bases: 20. The CDR3 nucleotides are TGTGCCAGCAGCTTCTCGGTGGGCGGGAGAAGGATGGTGGAGCTGTTTTTT. Encoded protein: CASSFSVGGRRMVELFF.

This clone was observed a few times. The rearrangement joins TRBV18 to TRBJ1-2, with 10 nucleotides matching TRBD1. The CDR3 extends over 17 amino acids. Germline loops: CDR1 KGHSH, CDR2 LQKENI. The V and J ends lost 3 bases and 5 bases, in that order; junction bases with no gene match: 12. The CDR3 nucleotides read TGTGCCAGCTCACCGAGCGGGGACAGGGGACCGAATTATGGCTACACCTTC. Protein sequence: CASSPSGDRGPNYGYTF.

The V call is TRBV6-1, the J call TRBJ2-3, with D possibly being TRBD1 (6 bases). This CDR3 is built from 13 residues. V shed 6 bases and J shed 3 bases, with 10 bases lying between them. Germline CDR1 and CDR2: MNHNS and SASEGT. CDR3 protein: CASRTTGTDTQYF. The CDR3 DNA follows: TGTGCCAGCAGGACTACAGGGACAGATACGCAGTATTTT.

Comment on this clone: The sample contains more than one DNA sequence encoding this CDR3. The rearrangement joins TRBV20-1 to TRBJ2-5; D call uncertain. Trimming stripped 2 bases from V and 1 base from J, with 2 bases between. Germline-derived CDR1 and CDR2 are DFQATT and SNEGSKA (reference sequence). The CDR3 is made up of 11 amino acids. The CDR3: CSARPQETQYF. The CDR3 nucleotides read TGCAGTGCTAGACCCCAAGAGACCCAGTACTTC.

This clone was counted a few times. The V gene is TRBV7-2, the J gene TRBJ2-2, with D maybe TRBD2 (5 bases). The germline V and J ends were trimmed by 2 bases and 1 base, with 11 bases remaining between them. The CDR3 is 16 amino acids. Germline V lookup: CDR1 SGHTA, CDR2 FQGNSA. The CDR3 loop reads CASSLNSAGNTGELFF. CDR3 nucleotide sequence: TGTGCCAGCAGCTTAAATAGCGCAGGGAACACCGGGGAGCTGTTTTTT. Filled out from reference TRBV7-2 and TRBJ2-2, the complete variable domain reads GAGVSQSPSNKVTEKGKDVELRCDPISGHTALYWYRQSLGQGLEFLIYFQGNSAPDKSGLPSDRFSAERTGGSVSTLTIQRTQQEDSAVYLCASSLNSAGNTGELFFGEGSRLTVL.

V and J are TRBV30 and TRBJ1-1, with a possible D match to TRBD1 (5 bases). This CDR3 is 13 amino acids long. Germline values: CDR1 GTSNPN, CDR2 SVGIG (reference sequence). The V end lost 3 bases, the J end lost 8 bases, and 16 bases lay between the germline ends. The CDR3 coding sequence is TGTGCCTGGAGGGAGGGGTCCCTCTTAGAAGCTTTCTTT. Protein product: CAWREGSLLEAFF. Full variable domain (remainder filled in from reference TRBV30 and TRBJ1-1): SQTIHQWPATLVQPVGSPLSLECTVEGTSNPNLYWYRQAAGRGLQLLFYSVGIGQISSEVPQNLSASRPQDRQFILSSKKLLLSDSGFYLCAWREGSLLEAFFGQGTRLTVV.

The V and J genes are TRBV9 and TRBJ2-2; 10 nucleotides match TRBD1. Trimming removed 0 bases from V and 4 bases from J; junction bases left unmatched: 6. Germline V CDR1 and CDR2: SGDLS, YYNGEE. The CDR3 contains 17 residues. CDR3 loop: CASSVGTGGDPTGELFF. The CDR3 nucleotides are TGTGCCAGCAGCGTAGGGACAGGGGGGGATCCCACCGGGGAGCTGTTTTTT.

The chain is built from TRBV5-6 and TRBJ1-2; 7 positions match TRBD1. CDR1 and CDR2 from the germline V gene are SGHDT and YYEEEE. V shed 3 bases and J 7 bases; nucleotides not matched to a gene: 6. The CDR3 sequence is 13 residues long. CDR3 loop: CASSYSTGPGYTF. The CDR3 bases are TGTGCCAGCAGCTACTCGACAGGGCCTGGCTACACCTTC. Complete variable domain (other parts from reference TRBV5-6 and TRBJ1-2): DAGVTQSPTHLIKTRGQQVTLRCSPKSGHDTVSWYQQALGQGPQFIFQYYEEEERQRGNFPDRFSGHQFPNYSSELNVNALLLGDSALYLCASSYSTGPGYTFGSGTRLTVV.

Remarks on this clone: Other DNA sequences in the same sample also yield this CDR3. The chain carries TRBV7-2 and TRBJ2-3; 8 bases are shared with TRBD2. Unmatched junction bases numbered 3, after V lost 2 bases and J lost 5 bases. CDR3 length: 14 amino acids. CDR1 is SGHTA and CDR2 is FQGNSA in the germline V gene. CDR3 sequence reads: CASSLSLAGDTQYF. The CDR3 region has the DNA TGTGCCAGCAGCTTAAGTCTAGCGGGAGATACGCAGTATTTT.

This chain links TRBV30 with TRBJ1-6; no clear D. The germline V gene has CDR1 GTSNPN and CDR2 SVGIG (reference sequence). The CDR3 has 14 residues. V dropped 0 bases and J dropped 9 bases, with 12 bases sitting between them. The CDR3 spells CAWSVGIEASPLHF. CDR3 sequence (DNA): TGTGCCTGGAGTGTAGGCATAGAGGCTTCACCCCTCCACTTT.

The rearrangement uses TRBV18 and TRBJ1-3; unclear D gene. The germline V gene has CDR1 KGHSH and CDR2 LQKENI. V lost 7 bases and J lost 0, with 13 bases in between. The CDR3 runs to 15 residues. CDR3: CASCTVGSSGNTIYF. The CDR3 nucleotides are TGTGCCAGCTGCACCGTCGGGAGCTCTGGAAACACCATATATTTT.

The chain has TRBV4-1 and TRBJ2-2; TRBD2 matches at 7 bases. The trim removed 3 bases at V and 2 bases at J, leaving 9 bases unmatched. Germline V gene data show CDR1 as MGHRA and CDR2 as YSYEKL. There are 17 residues in the CDR3. The CDR3 nucleotides are TGCGCCAGCAGCCAGAGGGGCGGGAGAACCAACACCGGGGAGCTGTTTTTT. Translation: CASSQRGGRTNTGELFF.

The chain is built from TRBV11-2 and TRBJ1-1; tentative D call: TRBD1 (6 bases). The V end lost 11 bases, the J end lost 1 base, and 26 bases lay between the germline ends. This CDR3 is built from 17 residues. Germline V gives CDR1 SGHAT, CDR2 FQNNGV. The CDR3 DNA is TGTGCCCGGGATGGACTTGGGATCTTGGGACAGAACACTGAAGCTTTCTTT. Amino acids: CARDGLGILGQNTEAFF.